This entry lists 17 T cell receptor beta chains sequenced from one sample in a study of regulatory T cells in long-lasting Graves disease. iRepertoire HTBI primers and Arm-PCR of CDR3 regions built TCR beta libraries. One entry per CDR3 protein results from TCRdb running MiXCR on the multiplex PCR reads. The table includes about 460,000 distinct CDR3 sequences, under 25% detected once. Time point specified: persistent/refractory GD, antithyroid drugs over 5 years with positive TRAb. There was RNA extracted from PBMCs, and the TCR library was made from it. Material: peripheral blood mononuclear cells (PBMCs), obtained when the disease was refractory, from a patient treated with antithyroid drugs. Receptors were obtained from a female donor with Graves disease.

The gene calls are TRBV6-2 or TRBV6-3 and TRBJ1-2; TRBD1 matches 7 bases. The CDR3 runs to 17 residues. J gave up 0 bases and V 5 bases, and 12 bases lay outside the gene matches. Germline V gene data show CDR1 as MNHEY and CDR2 as SVGEGT. The CDR3 region is CASSNPGQNLANYGYTF. CDR3 nucleotides: TGTGCCAGCAGTAACCCGGGACAGAACCTAGCTAACTATGGCTACACCTTC.

The chain carries TRBV6-2 or TRBV6-3 and TRBJ2-1, with TRBD2 matching 9 bases. The CDR3 spans 15 residues. V trimming: 5 bases; J trimming: 5 bases; junction bases outside the gene matches: 7. Germline values: CDR1 MNHEY, CDR2 SVGEGT. In nucleotides, the CDR3 is TGTGCCAGCAGTCCAGGACTAGCGATCGACAATGAGCAGTTCTTC. Translating gives CASSPGLAIDNEQFF.

This clonotype showed up many times. The V gene is TRBV28, the J gene TRBJ2-7; 7 nucleotides agree with TRBD1. Germline CDR1 and CDR2: MDHEN and SYDVKM. J lost 4 bases, V lost 3 bases, and 6 bases had no gene match. There are 14 residues in the CDR3. The CDR3 region is CASSLGTVVYEQYF. The CDR3 DNA follows: TGTGCCAGCAGTTTGGGGACAGTTGTTTACGAGCAGTACTTC. Full variable domain (outside the CDR3, taken from reference TRBV28 and TRBJ2-7): DVKVTQSSRYLVKRTGEKVFLECVQDMDHENMFWYRQDPGLGLRLIYFSYDVKMKEKGDIPEGYSVSREKKERFSLILESASTNQTSMYLCASSLGTVVYEQYFGPGTRLTVT.

The table lists this clonotype with many counts. This chain connects TRBV12-3 or TRBV12-4 to TRBJ2-5, with 7 positions matching TRBD1. The CDR3 is 14 amino acids. V shed 4 bases, J shed 0 bases, and the junction held 2 bases outside the gene matches. Written as DNA, the CDR3 is TGTGCCAGCAGTTCACAGGGGTACCAAGAGACCCAGTACTTC. Its protein is CASSSQGYQETQYF.

This clonotype has a handful of counts. This chain links TRBV19 with TRBJ2-7; weak D call: TRBD2 (6 bases). The V gene's germline CDR1 is LNHDA and CDR2 SQIVND (reference sequence). V was cut by 2 bases and J by 2 bases, with 10 bases left in between. This CDR3 has 14 amino acids. CDR3 protein: CASSIQGGTYEQYF. In nucleotides, the CDR3 is TGTGCCAGTAGTATACAGGGCGGGACCTACGAGCAGTACTTC.

This chain uses TRBV20-1 with TRBJ2-7; D perhaps matches TRBD1 (5 bases). The CDR3 has 14 amino acids. The V and J ends lost 0 bases and 5 bases respectively, with 14 bases between them. Per germline, CDR1 DFQATT and CDR2 SNEGSKA (reference sequence). The CDR3 coding sequence is TGCAGTGCTAGAGAGGGGCTGGAGTACAACGAGCAGTACTTC. It specifies CSAREGLEYNEQYF.

This clonotype was seen repeatedly, ten times or more. The chain has TRBV29-1 and TRBJ1-2; D call uncertain. CDR3 length: 13 residues. The germline CDR1 and CDR2 sequences are SQVTM and ANQGSEA. V lost 0 bases to trimming and J lost 3 bases, with 8 bases between them. The CDR3 DNA reads TGCAGCGTTGAAGAGAATAGGGACTATGGCTACACCTTC. It is translated as CSVEENRDYGYTF.

This clonotype appeared once. The chain has TRBV4-1 and TRBJ1-5, with a tentative D call TRBD1 (6 bases). The germline gives CDR1 MGHRA, CDR2 YSYEKL. Trimming took 3 bases from V and 2 from J, leaving 11 bases between them. The CDR3 loop spans 15 amino acids. CDR3 sequence reads: CASSHYRTGNQPQHF. The CDR3 DNA follows: TGCGCCAGCAGCCACTATAGGACAGGCAATCAGCCCCAGCATTTT.

At least ten counts were recorded for this clonotype. J is TRBJ1-1 and V is TRBV5-6; possible D gene TRBD1, 5 bases. In germline, CDR1 is SGHDT, CDR2 YYEEEE. The CDR3 is made up of 15 amino acids. The V end was cut by 2 bases, the J end by 5 bases, with 16 bases between. The CDR3 DNA reads TGTGCCAGCAGCTTCGTCGGGACGGGGAGGACTGAAGCTTTCTTT. It yields the protein CASSFVGTGRTEAFF.

The sample holds a few counts of this clonotype. The chain recombines TRBV10-3 with TRBJ1-3; D is possibly TRBD1 (6 bases). The V gene lost 3 bases and the J gene lost 0 bases, with 6 bases spanning the gap. This CDR3 has 14 amino acids. Per germline, CDR1 ENHRY and CDR2 SYGVKD. CDR3 bases: TGTGCCATCAGTGAAGGGGGCTCTGGAAACACCATATATTTT. Its translation: CAISEGGSGNTIYF.

J is TRBJ2-7 and V is TRBV28; the D gene is possibly TRBD1 (6 bases). The CDR3 contains 11 residues. With 6 bases removed from V and 11 bases from J, the gap between germline ends came to 14 bases. Per germline, CDR1 MDHEN and CDR2 SYDVKM. For the CDR3, the DNA is TGTGCCAGCAGCCCCGGGGCAGGGGAGTACTTC. It yields the protein CASSPGAGEYF.

The rearrangement uses TRBV6-1 and TRBJ1-1, with D possibly matching TRBD1 (6 bases). There are 16 residues in the CDR3. The V end lost 8 bases, the J end lost 1 base, and 20 bases lay between the germline ends. CDR1 and CDR2 (germline): MNHNS, SASEGT. For the CDR3, the DNA is TGTGCCAGCCCCCCGAACAGGGAGCGTAGGAACACTGAAGCTTTCTTT. Translated: CASPPNRERRNTEAFF.

This clonotype was seen ten or more times. The CDR3 nucleotides are TGTGCCAGCAGAACGACGATCTTGGGGACCCAGTACTTC. Amino acids: CASRTTILGTQYF. The V and J genes are TRBV28 and TRBJ2-5, with no clear D. In germline, CDR1 is MDHEN, CDR2 SYDVKM. The CDR3 extends over 13 amino acids. V was shortened by 6 bases and J by 7 bases, with 15 bases between the two germline ends.

On this clonotype itself: With a much larger clone just one base away, this may be a read error. V is TRBV6-5 and J is TRBJ1-2, with D tentatively TRBD1 (6 bases). Germline CDR1 and CDR2: MNHEY and SVGAGI. The CDR3 totals 14 residues. The CDR3 coding sequence is TGTGCCAGCAGTGACTCGACAGGATCCTATGGCCACACCTTC. It codes for CASSDSTGSYGHTF.

This clonotype was seen at least ten times. The rearrangement links TRBV7-3 to TRBJ2-7; D gene uncertain. CDR1 SGHTA and CDR2 FQGTGA come from the germline V gene. Trimming cost V 2 bases and J 7 bases, with 12 bases left between them. This CDR3 region has 13 residues. CDR3 DNA: TGTGCCAGCAGCTTAGGGGTGGCGAGGGAGCAGTACTTC. Translating gives CASSLGVAREQYF. Using reference TRBV7-3 and TRBJ2-7 for the parts outside the CDR3, the full variable domain is GAGVSQTPSNKVTEKGKYVELRCDPISGHTALYWYRQSLGQGPEFLIYFQGTGAADDSGLPNDRFFAVRPEGSVSTLKIQRTERGDSAVYLCASSLGVAREQYFGPGTRLTVT.

This clonotype was counted ten times or more. The chain uses TRBV7-2 and TRBJ1-5; D is possibly TRBD1 (5 bases). Trimming cost V 2 bases and J 5 bases, with 13 bases left between them. Per the germline V gene, CDR1 is SGHTA and CDR2 is FQGNSA. This CDR3 is built from 15 residues. DNA of the CDR3: TGTGCCAGCAGCTTAATAAGCCAGGGCCATCAGCCCCAGCATTTT. Translated: CASSLISQGHQPQHF.

The chain links TRBV29-1 to TRBJ2-1; 10 bases are a match to TRBD1. The V segment lost 4 bases and the J segment 5 bases; nucleotides outside the gene matches: 2. Germline V CDR1 and CDR2: SQVTM, ANQGSEA. CDR3 length: 13 residues. Here the CDR3 DNA reads TGCAGCGTTGGGGACAGGGGAAACAATGAGCAGTTCTTC. It specifies CSVGDRGNNEQFF.